These 32 T cell receptor beta chains came from one sample sequenced in a study of T cells expressing NK-cell markers. TCRdb reanalyzed the 5' RACE reads and collapses them to one entry per CDR3 protein, without DNA. This table holds about 400,000 distinct CDR3 sequences. The sequenced material came from blood T cells: a sorted CD56 or NKG2C T cell subset, CD4+ or CD8+ T cells, or bulk PBMC T cells (not recorded which). These receptors were taken from a woman in her forties or fifties in good health.

The chain has TRBV12-3 or TRBV12-4 and TRBJ1-5. The CDR3 spans 14 residues. CDR3 sequence reads: CASRPGVSNQPQHF.

The V and J genes are TRBV20-1 and TRBJ2-4; TCRdb indicates TRBD2, and absent DNA this call remains unverified. The germline gives CDR1 DFQATT, CDR2 SNEGSKA (reference sequence). This CDR3 is 19 amino acids long. The CDR3 loop is CSARPPWSGSGLAKNIQYF.

V usage is TRBV7-8 and J usage is TRBJ2-3; TCRdb gives TRBD2 as the D gene, but with no DNA this cannot be confirmed. The germline V gene has CDR1 SGHVS and CDR2 FQNEAQ. This CDR3 region has 16 residues. The CDR3 loop is CASSLDLAGAGRLGDF.

The chain joins TRBV3-1 to TRBJ2-7; the TCRdb D gene call, TRBD1, has no DNA to confirm it. CDR1 LGHDT and CDR2 YNNKEL come from the germline V gene (reference sequence). The CDR3 runs 17 residues. CDR3 loop: CASSRGNEGAGYNEQYF.

This chain links TRBV23-1 with TRBJ2-4; the D call of TRBD2 rests on TCRdb alone, since no DNA is present to check it. TRBV23-1 counts as an open reading frame of uncertain function. CDR3 length equals 15 residues. This CDR3 reads CASVLTGETKNIQYF.

The chain links TRBV4-2 to TRBJ2-7; TCRdb picks TRBD2, but there is no DNA to check that call. The germline gives CDR1 LGHNA, CDR2 YNFKEQ. This CDR3 comprises 16 residues. CDR3 sequence: CASSQAGLAGAYEQYF.

The CDR3 protein is CASSGINEKLFF. The chain carries TRBV9 and TRBJ1-4. The germline V gene encodes CDR1 SGDLS and CDR2 YYNGEE. This CDR3 is built from 12 residues.

J is TRBJ2-1 and V is TRBV11-2; TCRdb proposes TRBD2, but this gene call is untestable without DNA. CDR3 length equals 17 residues. Germline assignment: CDR1 SGHAT and CDR2 FQNNGV. CDR3: CASSFRRPEGSYNEQFF.

V is TRBV5-6 and J is TRBJ1-2. The CDR3 extends over 18 amino acids. From germline, CDR1 is SGHDT and CDR2 YYEEEE. CDR3 sequence: CASSSLRGITLENYGYTF.

This chain links TRBV24-1 with TRBJ2-7; TCRdb outputs TRBD1, but without DNA this stays unchecked. The CDR3 has 15 residues. Germline V gene sequence: CDR1 KGHDR, CDR2 SFDVKD. CDR3 sequence: CATSALWDNTYEQYF.

V is TRBV5-1 and J is TRBJ2-7; the D call from TCRdb, TRBD1, cannot be confirmed without DNA. The CDR3 length is 14 residues. Germline V gene data show CDR1 as SGHRS and CDR2 as YFSETQ. The CDR3 protein is CASSLAWDPREQYF.

This sequence joins TRBV12-3 or TRBV12-4 and TRBJ2-3; checking the TCRdb D call of TRBD1 is not possible without DNA. The CDR3 has 13 residues. CDR3 in amino acids: CASRGVKSGTQYF.

The CDR3: CASSFPPGPRKVGSYNEQFF. V is TRBV5-1 and J is TRBJ2-1; with no DNA, the TCRdb D assignment of TRBD1 cannot be verified. The CDR3 is 20 amino acids. Per the germline V gene, CDR1 is SGHRS and CDR2 is YFSETQ.

The rearrangement links TRBV29-1 to TRBJ2-1. The CDR3 has 12 residues. Germline lookup yields CDR1 SQVTM and CDR2 ANQGSEA. The CDR3: CSVERAYNEQFF.

This chain joins TRBV1 and TRBJ2-5; the TRBD1 assignment by TCRdb is unverifiable without DNA. TRBV1 counts as a pseudogene. The CDR3 extends over 13 amino acids. The CDR3 spells CTSPRDNQETQYF.

The chain is built from TRBV13 and TRBJ2-2; TCRdb proposes TRBD2, but this gene call is untestable without DNA. CDR1 and CDR2 from the germline V gene are PRHDT and FYEKMQ (reference sequence). This CDR3 has 17 amino acids. The CDR3 here is CASSETSGRESTGELFF.

This chain links TRBV20-1 with TRBJ1-2; the D call from TCRdb, TRBD1, cannot be confirmed without DNA. The CDR3 sequence is 16 residues long. In germline, CDR1 is DFQATT, CDR2 SNEGSKA (reference sequence). CDR3 in amino acids: CSARDQWAIKGEGYTF.

The CDR3 sequence: CSARHGTSAHTYEQYF. This chain connects TRBV20-1 to TRBJ2-7; TCRdb picks TRBD2, but there is no DNA to check that call. CDR1 DFQATT and CDR2 SNEGSKA come from the germline V gene (reference sequence). The CDR3 totals 16 residues.

This chain links TRBV20-1 with TRBJ2-3. This CDR3 is built from 13 residues. CDR1 is DFQATT and CDR2 is SNEGSKA in the germline V gene (reference sequence). The CDR3 sequence is CSARGPASDTQYF.

This chain joins TRBV3-1 and TRBJ1-4; lacking DNA, the TRBD1 call made by TCRdb goes unchecked. The CDR3 spans 15 residues. Germline CDR1 is LGHDT and CDR2 is YNNKEL (reference sequence). This CDR3 is CASSLTTGGDEKLFF.

The chain carries TRBV6-2 or TRBV6-3 and TRBJ2-5; the D gene TCRdb calls, TRBD2, cannot be checked with no DNA. Germline loops: CDR1 MNHEY, CDR2 SVGEGT. There are 14 residues in the CDR3. The CDR3 sequence: CASSPGPVLETQYF.

The chain joins TRBV25-1 to TRBJ1-2. Germline V gene sequence: CDR1 MGHDK, CDR2 SYGVNS. This CDR3 spans 11 amino acids. Here the CDR3 reads CASESYYGYTF.

The chain combines TRBV18 with TRBJ2-7; TCRdb reports TRBD2, a call that lacks DNA to check it against. Germline V lookup: CDR1 KGHSH, CDR2 LQKENI. CDR3 length: 15 residues. The CDR3 sequence: CASSPRLAGGYEQYF.

The chain carries TRBV27 and TRBJ2-1. This CDR3 contains 14 residues. Germline loops: CDR1 MNHEY, CDR2 SMNVEV (reference sequence). CDR3 loop: CASSLVYGNNEQFF.

The chain combines TRBV9 with TRBJ1-4; TCRdb reports TRBD1, a call that lacks DNA to check it against. The CDR3 runs to 15 residues. Germline loops: CDR1 SGDLS, CDR2 YYNGEE. CDR3: CASSVSGGLGEKLFF.

V and J are TRBV15 and TRBJ1-2. Per germline, CDR1 LNHNV and CDR2 YYDKDF (reference sequence). The CDR3 is 13 residues long. CDR3 sequence: CATSRGGGYGYTF.

The chain joins TRBV5-1 to TRBJ2-5; TCRdb's D call of TRBD1 is untestable without DNA. Germline-derived CDR1 and CDR2 are SGHRS and YFSETQ. The CDR3 runs 16 residues. The CDR3: CASGPTGQGQMETQYF.

This chain uses TRBV15 with TRBJ2-7; lacking DNA, the TRBD1 call made by TCRdb goes unchecked. CDR3 size: 15 residues. Germline CDR1 and CDR2: LNHNV and YYDKDF (reference sequence). The CDR3 protein is CATSRLGTGTYEQYF. The complete variable domain, with remaining parts taken from reference TRBV15 and TRBJ2-7, reads DAMVIQNPRYQVTQFGKPVTLSCSQTLNHNVMYWYQQKSSQAPKLLFHYYDKDFNNEADTPDNFQSRRPNTSFCFLDIRSPGLGDTAMYLCATSRLGTGTYEQYFGPGTRLTVT.

The V gene is TRBV12-3 or TRBV12-4, the J gene TRBJ1-3. There are 13 residues in the CDR3. CDR3: CAWRVSSGNTIYF.

V gene TRBV29-1 combines with J gene TRBJ2-5; absent DNA, TCRdb's TRBD2 call cannot be checked. The CDR3 spans 15 residues. The germline gives CDR1 SQVTM, CDR2 ANQGSEA. This CDR3 is CSVEASGTSRETQYF.

V is TRBV4-1 and J is TRBJ2-1; lacking DNA, the TRBD2 call made by TCRdb goes unchecked. The CDR3 has 17 residues. Germline CDR1 and CDR2: MGHRA and YSYEKL. CDR3: CASSQGTSGSSYNEQFF.

V gene TRBV3-1 combines with J gene TRBJ2-5; TCRdb selects TRBD1, and the lack of DNA leaves this call unchecked. The V gene's germline CDR1 is LGHDT and CDR2 YNNKEL (reference sequence). The CDR3 has 15 residues. The CDR3 loop reads CASSQRTGEGGTQYF.